This T cell receptor (beta chain) was observed in a study of blood T cell repertoires in COVID-19. About the study: Spain, Italy and the United States supplied samples that represented acute and convalescent COVID-19. T cells, B-cell-depleted T cells, or PBMCs supplied cDNA or gDNA.

Here immunoSEQ multiplex PCR was the method, and the copy in TCRdb shows in-frame clones only, minus some. The table shows some 200,000 clones, with around 87% occurring only once. Trimming left V 6 bases short and J 1 base short, with 14 bases between. The germline V gene encodes CDR1 LNHDA and CDR2 SQIVND (reference sequence). The CDR3 sequence is 15 residues long. The source material was peripheral blood. The chain has TRBV19 and TRBJ2-3; a weak D match, TRBD1 (6 bases). The TCR originated in an elderly woman in a cohort sampled during active or convalescent COVID-19. This chain's CDR3 is CASRRPDSGTDTQYF. The CDR3 DNA sequence: TGTGCCAGTAGACGTCCGGACAGTGGCACAGATACGCAGTATTTT.